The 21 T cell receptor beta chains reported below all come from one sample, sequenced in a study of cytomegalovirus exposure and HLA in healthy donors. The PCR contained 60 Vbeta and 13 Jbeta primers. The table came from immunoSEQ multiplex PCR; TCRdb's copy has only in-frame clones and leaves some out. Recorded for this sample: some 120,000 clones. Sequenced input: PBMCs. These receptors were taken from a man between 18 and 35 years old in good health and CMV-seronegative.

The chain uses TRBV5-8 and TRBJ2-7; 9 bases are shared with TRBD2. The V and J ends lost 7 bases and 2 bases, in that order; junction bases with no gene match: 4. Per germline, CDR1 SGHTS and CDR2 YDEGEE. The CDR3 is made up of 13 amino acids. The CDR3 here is CASGASGTYEQYF. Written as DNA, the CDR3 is TGTGCCAGCGGGGCTAGCGGGACCTACGAGCAGTACTTC.

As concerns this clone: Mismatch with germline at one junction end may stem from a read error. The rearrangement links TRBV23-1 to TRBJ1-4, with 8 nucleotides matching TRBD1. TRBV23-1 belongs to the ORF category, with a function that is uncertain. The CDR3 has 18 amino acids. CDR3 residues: CASRQFHIPQGAREKLFF. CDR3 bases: TGCGCCAGCAGACAATTCCACATTCCTCAGGGGGCAAGGGAAAAACTGTTTTTT.

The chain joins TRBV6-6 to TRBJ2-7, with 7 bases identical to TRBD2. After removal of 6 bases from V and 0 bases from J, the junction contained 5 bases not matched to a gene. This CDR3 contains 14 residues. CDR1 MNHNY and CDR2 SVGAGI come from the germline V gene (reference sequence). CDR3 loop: CASRGAGPSYEQYF. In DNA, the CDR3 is TGTGCCAGCAGGGGAGCGGGACCCTCCTACGAGCAGTACTTC.

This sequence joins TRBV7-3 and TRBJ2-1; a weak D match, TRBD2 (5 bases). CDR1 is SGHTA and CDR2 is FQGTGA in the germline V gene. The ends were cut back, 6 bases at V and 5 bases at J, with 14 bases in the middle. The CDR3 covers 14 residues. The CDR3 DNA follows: TGTGCCAGCAGGCCCCAAGCGGTAAACAATGAGCAGTTCTTC. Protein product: CASRPQAVNNEQFF.

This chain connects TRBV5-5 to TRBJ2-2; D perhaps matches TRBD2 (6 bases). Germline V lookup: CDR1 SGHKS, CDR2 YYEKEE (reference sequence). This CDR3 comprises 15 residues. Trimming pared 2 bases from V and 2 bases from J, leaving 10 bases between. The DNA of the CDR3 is TGTGCCAGCAGCTTAAGACTAGGAAACACCGGGGAGCTGTTTTTT. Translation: CASSLRLGNTGELFF.

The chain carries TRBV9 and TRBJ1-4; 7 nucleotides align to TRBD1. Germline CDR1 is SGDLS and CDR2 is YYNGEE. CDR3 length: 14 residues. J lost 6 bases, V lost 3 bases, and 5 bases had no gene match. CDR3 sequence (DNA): TGTGCCAGCAGCGCGACAGGGCGGGATGAAAAACTGTTTTTT. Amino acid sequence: CASSATGRDEKLFF.

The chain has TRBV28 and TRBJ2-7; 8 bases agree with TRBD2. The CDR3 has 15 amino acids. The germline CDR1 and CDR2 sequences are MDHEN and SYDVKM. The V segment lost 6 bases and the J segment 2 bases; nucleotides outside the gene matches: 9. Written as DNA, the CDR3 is TGTGCCAGCAGCGGCAGCGGGAGAGTTCCCTACGAGCAGTACTTC. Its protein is CASSGSGRVPYEQYF.

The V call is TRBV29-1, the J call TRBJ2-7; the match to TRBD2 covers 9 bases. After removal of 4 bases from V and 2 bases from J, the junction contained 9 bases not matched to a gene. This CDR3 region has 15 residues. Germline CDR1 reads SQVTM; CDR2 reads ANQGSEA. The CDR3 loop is CSVVISGGLTYEQYF. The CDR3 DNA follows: TGCAGCGTTGTTATTAGCGGGGGCCTTACCTACGAGCAGTACTTC.

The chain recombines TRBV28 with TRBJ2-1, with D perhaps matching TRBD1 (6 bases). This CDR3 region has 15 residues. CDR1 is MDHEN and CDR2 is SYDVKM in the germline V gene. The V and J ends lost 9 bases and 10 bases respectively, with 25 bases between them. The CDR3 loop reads CASKETGHRKMEQFF. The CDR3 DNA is TGTGCCAGTAAAGAGACAGGACATAGAAAGATGGAGCAGTTCTTC.

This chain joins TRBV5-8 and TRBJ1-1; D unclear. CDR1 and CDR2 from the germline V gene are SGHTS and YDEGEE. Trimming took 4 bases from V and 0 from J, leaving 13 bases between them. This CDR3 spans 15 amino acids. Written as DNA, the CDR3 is TGTGCCAGCAGCCCCCCGGCGGGAATGAACACTGAAGCTTTCTTT. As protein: CASSPPAGMNTEAFF.

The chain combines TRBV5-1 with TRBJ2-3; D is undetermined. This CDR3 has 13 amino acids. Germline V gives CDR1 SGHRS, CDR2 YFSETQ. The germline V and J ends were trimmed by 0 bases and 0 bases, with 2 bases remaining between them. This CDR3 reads CASSLASTDTQYF. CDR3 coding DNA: TGCGCCAGCAGCTTGGCTAGCACAGATACGCAGTATTTT.

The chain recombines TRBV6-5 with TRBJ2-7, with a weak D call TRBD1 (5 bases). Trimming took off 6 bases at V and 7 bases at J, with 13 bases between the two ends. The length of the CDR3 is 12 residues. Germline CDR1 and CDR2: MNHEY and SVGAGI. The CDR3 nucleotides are TGTGCCAGCAGACCTACCCCAGGGGAGCAGTACTTC. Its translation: CASRPTPGEQYF.

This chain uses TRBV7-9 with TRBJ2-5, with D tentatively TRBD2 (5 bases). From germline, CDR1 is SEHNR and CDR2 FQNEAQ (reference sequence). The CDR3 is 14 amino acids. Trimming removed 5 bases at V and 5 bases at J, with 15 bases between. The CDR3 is CASSLAAGPETQYF. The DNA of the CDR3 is TGTGCCAGCAGCCTCGCGGCGGGTCCGGAGACCCAGTACTTC.

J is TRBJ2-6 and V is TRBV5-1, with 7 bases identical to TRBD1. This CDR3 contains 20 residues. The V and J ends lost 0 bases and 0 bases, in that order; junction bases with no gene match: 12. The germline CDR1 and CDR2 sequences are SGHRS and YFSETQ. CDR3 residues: CASSLVPGQSQSSGANVLTF. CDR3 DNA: TGCGCCAGCAGCTTGGTCCCGGGACAGAGTCAGAGCTCTGGGGCCAACGTCCTGACTTTC.

Written as DNA, the CDR3 is TGTGCCAGTAGCCCAGAATGGACAGGGGTGTTTGCTTTCTTT. It translates to CASSPEWTGVFAFF. The chain has TRBV19 and TRBJ1-1, with TRBD1 matching 9 bases. The junction had 13 bases not matched to a gene; V was cut back by 6 bases and J by 11 bases. In germline, CDR1 is LNHDA, CDR2 SQIVND (reference sequence). The CDR3 is made up of 14 amino acids.

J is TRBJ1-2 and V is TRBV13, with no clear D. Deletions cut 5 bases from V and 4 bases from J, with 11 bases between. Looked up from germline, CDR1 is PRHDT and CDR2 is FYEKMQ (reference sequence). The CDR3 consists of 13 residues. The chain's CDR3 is CASSQTSLYGYTF. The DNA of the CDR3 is TGTGCCAGCAGCCAAACCAGTCTCTATGGCTACACCTTC.

The CDR3 protein is CASSDLSSPLHF. CDR3 coding DNA: TGTGCCAGCAGTGACTTGAGTTCACCCCTCCACTTT. The chain couples TRBV2 to TRBJ1-6, with D uncertain. Germline assignment: CDR1 SNHLY and CDR2 FYNNEI. V lost 3 bases to trimming and J lost 9 bases, with 6 bases between them. This CDR3 is built from 12 residues.

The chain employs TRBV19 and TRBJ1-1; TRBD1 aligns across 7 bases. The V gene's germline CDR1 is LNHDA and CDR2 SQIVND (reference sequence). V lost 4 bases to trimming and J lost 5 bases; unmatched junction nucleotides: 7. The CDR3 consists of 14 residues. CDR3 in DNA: TGTGCCAGTAGTACTGGTACAGGGGTAACTGAAGCTTTCTTT. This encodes CASSTGTGVTEAFF.

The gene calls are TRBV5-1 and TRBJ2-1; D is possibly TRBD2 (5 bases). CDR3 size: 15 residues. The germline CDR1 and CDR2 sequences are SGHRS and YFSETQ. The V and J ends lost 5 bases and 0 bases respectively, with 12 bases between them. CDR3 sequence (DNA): TGCGCCAGCAGTCAAAGCGGTTCCTCCTACAATGAGCAGTTCTTC. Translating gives CASSQSGSSYNEQFF.

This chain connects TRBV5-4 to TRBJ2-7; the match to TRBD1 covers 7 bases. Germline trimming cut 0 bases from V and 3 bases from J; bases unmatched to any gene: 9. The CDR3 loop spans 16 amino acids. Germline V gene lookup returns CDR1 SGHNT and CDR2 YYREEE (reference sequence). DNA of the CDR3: TGTGCCAGCAGCTTGGACTCCGGACAGGCCGTCTACGAGCAGTACTTC. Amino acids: CASSLDSGQAVYEQYF.

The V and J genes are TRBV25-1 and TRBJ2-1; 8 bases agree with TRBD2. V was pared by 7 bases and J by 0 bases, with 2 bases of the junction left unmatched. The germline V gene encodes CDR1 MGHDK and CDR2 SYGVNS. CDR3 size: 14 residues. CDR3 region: CASNAGGSYNEQFF. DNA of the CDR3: TGTGCCAGCAACGCGGGGGGCTCCTACAATGAGCAGTTCTTC.